The T cell receptor beta chain described here comes from a study of cytomegalovirus exposure and HLA in healthy donors. At the level of the study: Most donors, just over 80% of approximately 400 genotyped, fell in the Caucasian-associated ancestry cluster. General study findings and limits: The study put 150 to 200 TCR beta chains on its list as cytomegalovirus-associated.

Primers: 60 Vbeta forward and 13 Jbeta reverse. Sequenced by immunoSEQ multiplex PCR; TCRdb stores in-frame clones only, minus some. Here the sample spans 140,000 or so clones, roughly 80% being singletons. Each donor was healthy, and each was a bone marrow donor. With respect to this clone: No antigen is known for it.

This clonotype originated in a female donor in good health and CMV-seronegative. The sequencing sample was made of PBMCs.

The CDR3 nucleotides read TGTGCCAGCAGCTTAAGTTTGGCAGGGAATCCACCCCTCCACTTT. Protein: CASSLSLAGNPPLHF. V is TRBV7-6 and J is TRBJ1-6; maybe TRBD1 (5 bases). Germline V gene lookup returns CDR1 SGHVS and CDR2 FNYEAQ. The CDR3 spans 15 residues. Deletions cut 2 bases from V and 11 bases from J, with 16 bases between.